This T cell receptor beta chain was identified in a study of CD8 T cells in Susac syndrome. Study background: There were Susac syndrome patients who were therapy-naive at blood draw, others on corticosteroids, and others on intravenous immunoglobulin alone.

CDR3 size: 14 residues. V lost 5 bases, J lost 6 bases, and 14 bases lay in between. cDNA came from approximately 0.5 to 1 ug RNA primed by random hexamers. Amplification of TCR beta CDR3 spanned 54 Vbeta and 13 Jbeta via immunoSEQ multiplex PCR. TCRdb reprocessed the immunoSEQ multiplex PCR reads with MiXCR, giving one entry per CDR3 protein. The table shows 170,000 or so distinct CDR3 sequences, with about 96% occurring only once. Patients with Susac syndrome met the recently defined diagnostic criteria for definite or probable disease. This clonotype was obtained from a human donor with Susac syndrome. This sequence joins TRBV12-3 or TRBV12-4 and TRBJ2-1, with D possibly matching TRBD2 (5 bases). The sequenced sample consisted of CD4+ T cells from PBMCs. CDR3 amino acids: CASSVGPRGNEQFF. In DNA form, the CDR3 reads TGTGCCAGCAGTGTGGGTCCCCGGGGCAATGAGCAGTTCTTC.